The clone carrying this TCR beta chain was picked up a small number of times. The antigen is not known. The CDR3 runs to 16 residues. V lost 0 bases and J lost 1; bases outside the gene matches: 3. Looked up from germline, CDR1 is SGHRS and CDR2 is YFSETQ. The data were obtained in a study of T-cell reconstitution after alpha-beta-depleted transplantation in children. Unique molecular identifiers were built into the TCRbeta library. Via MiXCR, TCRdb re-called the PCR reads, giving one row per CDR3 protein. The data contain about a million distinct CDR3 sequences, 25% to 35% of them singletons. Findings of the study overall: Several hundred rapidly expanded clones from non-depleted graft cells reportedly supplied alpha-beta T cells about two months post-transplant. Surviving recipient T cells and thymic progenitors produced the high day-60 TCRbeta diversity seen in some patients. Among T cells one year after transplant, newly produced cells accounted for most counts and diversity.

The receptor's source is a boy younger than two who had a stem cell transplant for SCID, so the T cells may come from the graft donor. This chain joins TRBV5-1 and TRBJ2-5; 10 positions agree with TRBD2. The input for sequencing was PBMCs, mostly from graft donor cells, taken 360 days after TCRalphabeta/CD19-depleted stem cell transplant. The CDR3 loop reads CASSLDLAGAQETQYF. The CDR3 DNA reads TGCGCCAGCAGCTTGGATCTAGCGGGGGCCCAAGAGACCCAGTACTTC.